What follows are 10 T cell receptor beta chains derived from one specimen sequenced in a study of STAT5B mutations in CD4+ large granular lymphocyte leukemia. Profiled with immunoSEQ multiplex PCR; TCRdb holds only in-frame clones, not every one. The table shows 30,000 to 40,000 clones, with roughly four fifths occurring only once. The sample taken for sequencing was CD4+ T cells from blood buffy coats. The receptors derive from a human donor in good health.

The rearrangement links TRBV7-8 to TRBJ1-4, with a tentative D call TRBD1 (5 bases). The CDR3 totals 14 residues. Germline CDR1 reads SGHVS; CDR2 reads FQNEAQ. Trimming cost V 1 base and J 7 bases, with 10 bases left between them. This CDR3 is CASSLVGGGEKLFF. DNA for the CDR3: TGTGCCAGCAGCTTAGTGGGGGGAGGTGAAAAACTGTTTTTT. The complete variable domain, with remaining parts taken from reference TRBV7-8 and TRBJ1-4, reads GAGVSQSPRYKVAKRGQDVALRCDPISGHVSLFWYQQALGQGPEFLTYFQNEAQLDKSGLPSDRFFAERPEGSVSTLKIQRTQQEDSAVYLCASSLVGGGEKLFFGSGTQLSVL.

The chain has TRBV10-3 and TRBJ2-3; D unresolved. V was pared by 5 bases and J by 4 bases, with 10 bases between. The CDR3 consists of 13 residues. Per germline, CDR1 ENHRY and CDR2 SYGVKD. CDR3 amino acids: CAISTPPADTQYF. The CDR3 DNA follows: TGTGCCATCAGTACCCCGCCCGCAGATACGCAGTATTTT.

The chain links TRBV7-6 to TRBJ2-2, with D perhaps TRBD2 (5 bases). Germline V gene data show CDR1 as SGHVS and CDR2 as FNYEAQ. The CDR3 consists of 14 residues. V lost 5 bases and J 2 bases, leaving 9 bases between the germline ends. In DNA form, the CDR3 reads TGTGCCAGCAGCCTCGGACTTAACACCGGGGAGCTGTTTTTT. This codes for CASSLGLNTGELFF.

This chain joins TRBV7-8 and TRBJ1-3; 9 bases are a match to TRBD1. V trimming: 2 bases; J trimming: 0 bases; junction bases outside the gene matches: 8. Germline V gene sequence: CDR1 SGHVS, CDR2 FQNEAQ. The CDR3 is 18 amino acids. CDR3 protein: CASSLMGTGSTSGNTIYF. As DNA, the CDR3 is TGTGCCAGCAGCTTAATGGGGACAGGGTCCACCTCTGGAAACACCATATATTTT.

The rearrangement uses TRBV11-2 and TRBJ2-7; 8 bases are shared with TRBD2. J lost 2 bases, V lost 4 bases, and 7 bases had no gene match. Germline lookup yields CDR1 SGHAT and CDR2 FQNNGV. This CDR3 has 15 residues. In DNA, the CDR3 is TGTGCCAGCAGCTCGACTAGCGTGCCGCCCTACGAGCAGTACTTC. Encoded protein: CASSSTSVPPYEQYF. The full variable domain, rest sourced from reference TRBV11-2 and TRBJ2-7, is EAGVAQSPRYKIIEKRQSVAFWCNPISGHATLYWYQQILGQGPKLLIQFQNNGVVDDSQLPKDRFSAERLKGVDSTLKIQPAKLEDSAVYLCASSSTSVPPYEQYFGPGTRLTVT.

V usage is TRBV12-5 and J usage is TRBJ2-4; a possible D gene is TRBD1 (7 bases). Germline CDR1 LGHNT, CDR2 FRNRAP. V was shortened by 0 bases and J by 5 bases, with 17 bases between the two germline ends. The CDR3 length is 17 residues. The CDR3 loop reads CASGLVLGGGLENIQYF. Written as DNA, the CDR3 is TGTGCTAGTGGTTTGGTACTTGGAGGGGGCTTGGAAAACATTCAGTACTTC.

The V and J genes are TRBV6-5 and TRBJ1-5; tentatively, D is TRBD1 (5 bases). The V end lost 6 bases, the J end lost 2 bases, and 14 bases lay between the germline ends. Germline-derived CDR1 and CDR2 are MNHEY and SVGAGI. There are 15 residues in the CDR3. CDR3 sequence: CASRPGTPGNQPQHF. CDR3 bases: TGTGCCAGCAGACCAGGGACTCCCGGCAATCAGCCCCAGCATTTT.

The J gene is TRBJ1-1, the V gene TRBV5-1; a weak D match, TRBD1 (5 bases). The CDR3 covers 15 residues. Trimming took off 2 bases at V and 0 bases at J, with 11 bases between the two ends. Germline V gives CDR1 SGHRS, CDR2 YFSETQ. This chain's CDR3 is CASSLDRLMNTEAFF. DNA for the CDR3: TGCGCCAGCAGCTTAGACAGACTTATGAACACTGAAGCTTTCTTT.

V usage is TRBV5-4 and J usage is TRBJ2-7, with 8 positions matching TRBD1. CDR1 and CDR2 (germline): SGHNT, YYREEE (reference sequence). V lost 4 bases and J lost 0; bases outside the gene matches: 6. The CDR3 extends over 15 amino acids. CDR3 loop: CASSGGTGLSYEQYF. The CDR3 DNA reads as TGTGCCAGCAGCGGAGGGACAGGCCTCTCCTACGAGCAGTACTTC.

This clone showed up just a few times. This rearrangement joins TRBV2 to TRBJ1-2, with a tentative D call TRBD1 (6 bases). The V end was cut by 3 bases, the J end by 6 bases, with 8 bases between. The CDR3 extends over 12 amino acids. Germline V CDR1 and CDR2: SNHLY, FYNNEI. CDR3 sequence reads: CASSEEGDGYTF. The CDR3 nucleotides read TGTGCCAGCAGTGAGGAGGGGGATGGCTACACCTTC.